This TCR beta chain was sequenced in a study of cytomegalovirus exposure and HLA in healthy donors. The study's findings and limits: About 90% or about 30% of the time was how often most TCR beta V segments were productive, according to an earlier analysis.

This PCR relied on a set of 60 Vbeta primers and 13 Jbeta primers. The assay was immunoSEQ multiplex PCR, and TCRdb's table has in-frame clones only and misses some. The profile shows about 190,000 clones, almost 80% of them singletons. The donors comprised healthy bone marrow donors. This clone occurred a few times. Its antigen is currently unknown. CDR1 MDHEN and CDR2 SYDVKM come from the germline V gene. The CDR3 has 13 amino acids. V lost 6 bases to trimming and J lost 7 bases, with 16 bases between them. The sample comprised PBMCs. The receptor's source is a woman aged 18-29 years in good health and CMV-seronegative. This rearrangement joins TRBV28 to TRBJ2-7; D remains ambiguous. The CDR3 DNA is TGTGCCAGCAGCCTAATTTATCAACGAGAGCAGTACTTC. Translating it yields CASSLIYQREQYF.